Below are 23 T cell receptor beta chains sequenced from a single sample in a study of chemoradiotherapy in HPV16-positive cancers. Generated by immunoSEQ multiplex PCR, the TCRdb table keeps only in-frame clones and is missing some. Seen here are fewer than 5,000 clones, over 70% observed once, and the top ten hold 4.7%. The sequencing used tumor tissue, collected from a patient who underwent chemoradiotherapy. Receptors originate from a human donor with HPV-associated anogenital cancer.

The rearrangement joins TRBV10-3 to TRBJ1-1; D is unclear. The germline V gene has CDR1 ENHRY and CDR2 SYGVKD. This CDR3 contains 14 residues. Trimming pared 8 bases from V and 0 bases from J, leaving 13 bases between. The CDR3 reads CAIGKGGMNTEAFF. The CDR3 nucleotides are TGTGCCATCGGGAAGGGAGGGATGAACACTGAAGCTTTCTTT.

V and J are TRBV18 and TRBJ1-2; weak D call: TRBD1 (5 bases). The length of the CDR3 is 14 residues. V was trimmed by 5 bases and J by 4 bases, leaving 14 bases between them. In germline, CDR1 is KGHSH, CDR2 LQKENI. The CDR3 region is CASSTSGTTYGYTF. CDR3 DNA: TGTGCCAGCTCAACTTCCGGGACGACCTATGGCTACACCTTC.

The chain uses TRBV6-5 and TRBJ2-1, with a tentative D call TRBD2 (5 bases). CDR1 and CDR2 (germline): MNHEY, SVGAGI. The V end was cut by 1 base, the J end by 7 bases, with 14 bases between. This CDR3 contains 15 residues. The CDR3 reads CASSYFPGNGNEQFF. CDR3 DNA sequence: TGTGCCAGCAGTTACTTCCCCGGGAACGGAAATGAGCAGTTCTTC.

This chain joins TRBV9 and TRBJ2-3, with TRBD1 matching over 8 bases. Germline trimming cut 3 bases from V and 3 bases from J; bases unmatched to any gene: 12. The CDR3 extends over 17 amino acids. From germline, CDR1 is SGDLS and CDR2 YYNGEE. CDR3 region: CASSARQGSTITDTQYF. CDR3 sequence (DNA): TGTGCCAGCAGCGCTCGACAGGGGAGTACGATAACAGATACGCAGTATTTT.

The chain uses TRBV2 and TRBJ2-2, with TRBD2 matching 8 bases. The CDR3 length is 16 residues. Germline trimming cut 3 bases from V and 4 bases from J; bases unmatched to any gene: 7. Germline lookup yields CDR1 SNHLY and CDR2 FYNNEI. The CDR3 protein is CASSEGGGPSTGELFF. CDR3 in DNA: TGTGCCAGCAGTGAGGGCGGGGGGCCGAGCACCGGGGAGCTGTTTTTT.

The CDR3 nucleotides are TGTGCCAGCAGCCAGGGGCGCATATTAACCGATCAGCCCCAGCATTTT. Its translation: CASSQGRILTDQPQHF. The chain links TRBV28 to TRBJ1-5; a weak D match, TRBD1 (6 bases). CDR3 length: 16 amino acids. The germline CDR1 and CDR2 sequences are MDHEN and SYDVKM. Between the trimmed V and J ends, which lost 6 bases and 5 bases, there was a span of 20 bases.

J is TRBJ1-1 and V is TRBV30, with 7 bases identical to TRBD1. CDR1 and CDR2 from the germline V gene are GTSNPN and SVGIG (reference sequence). CDR3 size: 14 residues. The junction had 5 bases not matched to a gene; V was cut back by 3 bases and J by 1 base. The CDR3 bases are TGTGCCTGGAGACGACAGGGAGGGAACACTGAAGCTTTCTTT. Translated: CAWRRQGGNTEAFF.

This chain connects TRBV7-9 to TRBJ1-5; no definite D call. Germline values: CDR1 SEHNR, CDR2 FQNEAQ (reference sequence). V was shortened by 2 bases and J by 5 bases, with 10 bases between the two germline ends. CDR3 length: 14 residues. As DNA, the CDR3 is TGTGCCAGCAGCTTATCGTCGGGAGATCAGCCCCAGCATTTT. As protein: CASSLSSGDQPQHF.

In this sample, this clone turned up a few times. J is TRBJ1-3 and V is TRBV13; D is ambiguous. Trimming pared 2 bases from V and 0 bases from J, leaving 8 bases between. The CDR3 has 15 amino acids. Looked up from germline, CDR1 is PRHDT and CDR2 is FYEKMQ (reference sequence). Written as DNA, the CDR3 is TGTGCCAGCAGCTTACGAGGGAACTCTGGAAACACCATATATTTT. Translating gives CASSLRGNSGNTIYF.

The gene calls are TRBV11-1 and TRBJ2-1, with a weak D call TRBD2 (6 bases). The CDR3 covers 15 residues. The V end was cut by 5 bases, the J end by 6 bases, with 17 bases between. CDR1 is SGHAT, CDR2 FQDESV, per germline (reference sequence). The CDR3 nucleotides read TGTGCCAGCAGCCCCCAGACTAGTACTCTCAATGAGCAGTTCTTC. Its protein is CASSPQTSTLNEQFF.

The chain employs TRBV5-1 and TRBJ2-1; D may be TRBD1 or TRBD2 (5 bases each). The germline V and J ends were trimmed by 3 bases and 6 bases, with 13 bases remaining between them. The CDR3 spans 14 residues. The germline V gene has CDR1 SGHRS and CDR2 YFSETQ. The CDR3 nucleotides are TGCGCCAGCAGCTACGGGGCGGCAATCAATGAGCAGTTCTTC. This sequence encodes CASSYGAAINEQFF.

V is TRBV6-4 and J is TRBJ2-3; weak D call: TRBD2 (6 bases). The CDR3 runs 14 residues. Trimming shortened V by 8 bases and J by 4 bases, and 16 bases separated the two germline ends. Per the germline V gene, CDR1 is MRHNA and CDR2 is SNTAGT. DNA of the CDR3: TGTGCCAGCCGGCGGGATAGGTTGGCAGATACGCAGTATTTT. Translating gives CASRRDRLADTQYF.

V is TRBV27 and J is TRBJ2-2, with TRBD2 matching 7 bases. Germline values: CDR1 MNHEY, CDR2 SMNVEV (reference sequence). The V and J ends lost 2 bases and 6 bases, in that order; junction bases with no gene match: 9. The CDR3 consists of 16 residues. DNA of the CDR3: TGTGCCAGCAGTTTACTGGGGGGGAGATCGGCCGGGGAGCTGTTTTTT. Amino acid sequence: CASSLLGGRSAGELFF.

The chain couples TRBV2 to TRBJ2-1, with TRBD2 as a possible D gene (6 bases). Per the germline V gene, CDR1 is SNHLY and CDR2 is FYNNEI. The CDR3 has 17 amino acids. V lost 6 bases to trimming and J lost 9 bases, with 27 bases between them. In DNA, the CDR3 is TGTGCCAGCAGCGGGCGAGTAGGGACTCCCAAGGCCCCTGAGCAGTTCTTC. Translated: CASSGRVGTPKAPEQFF.

This sequence joins TRBV7-6 and TRBJ2-3, with D possibly being TRBD2 (6 bases). The V end was cut by 5 bases, the J end by 1 base, with 16 bases between. CDR3 length: 16 amino acids. The V gene's germline CDR1 is SGHVS and CDR2 FNYEAQ. CDR3 nucleotides: TGTGCCAGCAGCAAAAGGTCAGCGGGCGGCACAGATACGCAGTATTTT. The encoded protein is CASSKRSAGGTDTQYF.

The chain uses TRBV4-1 and TRBJ1-1; TRBD1 might be the D (6 bases). Trimming pared 4 bases from V and 0 bases from J, leaving 12 bases between. Germline lookup yields CDR1 MGHRA and CDR2 YSYEKL. This CDR3 has 15 amino acids. CDR3 in amino acids: CASSPRQVLNTEAFF. The CDR3 DNA reads TGCGCCAGCAGCCCCCGACAGGTCTTGAACACTGAAGCTTTCTTT.

The chain links TRBV7-3 to TRBJ2-3; 11 positions agree with TRBD2. The germline V gene has CDR1 SGHTA and CDR2 FQGTGA. The CDR3 runs to 19 residues. V lost 5 bases to trimming and J lost 0 bases; unmatched junction nucleotides: 13. The CDR3 here is CASSPMGLAATSSTDTQYF. CDR3 DNA: TGTGCCAGCAGCCCCATGGGACTAGCGGCGACCTCTAGCACAGATACGCAGTATTTT.

The J gene is TRBJ1-3, the V gene TRBV19; TRBD1 is a possible D gene (6 bases). Trimming removed 9 bases from V and 0 bases from J, with 12 bases in between. There are 14 residues in the CDR3. Germline V CDR1 and CDR2: LNHDA, SQIVND (reference sequence). In DNA form, the CDR3 reads TGTGCCAGCAGACAGGACCTCTCTGGAAACACCATATATTTT. Amino acids: CASRQDLSGNTIYF. Filled out from reference TRBV19 and TRBJ1-3, the complete variable domain reads DGGITQSPKYLFRKEGQNVTLSCEQNLNHDAMYWYRQDPGQGLRLIYYSQIVNDFQKGDIAEGYSVSREKKESFPLTVTSAQKNPTAFYLCASRQDLSGNTIYFGEGSWLTVV.

The chain uses TRBV6-1 and TRBJ2-7; 13 bases line up with TRBD2. CDR1 and CDR2 from the germline V gene are MNHNS and SASEGT. This CDR3 is 18 amino acids long. The junction had 8 bases not matched to a gene; V was cut back by 2 bases and J by 1 base. The DNA of the CDR3 is TGTGCCAGCAGTGAAACGACTAGCGGGGGGATCCTTTCCTACGAGCAGTACTTC. Translated, it gives CASSETTSGGILSYEQYF.

The rearrangement uses TRBV4-2 and TRBJ2-5, with a weak D call TRBD2 (5 bases). The germline gives CDR1 LGHNA, CDR2 YNFKEQ. The CDR3 loop spans 11 amino acids. Trimming pared 4 bases from V and 5 bases from J, leaving 5 bases between. The CDR3 DNA reads TGTGCCAGCAGCCCGGGGGAGACCCAGTACTTC. Amino acid sequence: CASSPGETQYF.

This clone occurred once. This chain links TRBV12-2 with TRBJ1-2. TRBV12-2 is a pseudogene. CDR3 length: 16 residues. The CDR3 coding sequence is TGTGCAAGTCGCTTAGGGAGGCGGGGGGAATGGGATGGCTACACCTTC. Encoded protein: CASRLGRRGEWDGYTF.

V usage is TRBV29-1 and J usage is TRBJ1-1; D gene uncertain. The germline CDR1 and CDR2 sequences are SQVTM and ANQGSEA. Trimming shortened V by 6 bases and J by 1 base, and 12 bases separated the two germline ends. This CDR3 comprises 13 residues. The CDR3 DNA reads TGCAGCGTAACCGGGTTGGGGAACACTGAAGCTTTCTTT. Residues: CSVTGLGNTEAFF.

This clone has just a few counts. This chain uses TRBV28 with TRBJ1-2; possible D gene TRBD1, 5 bases. V dropped 2 bases and J dropped 4 bases, with 8 bases sitting between them. Germline V lookup: CDR1 MDHEN, CDR2 SYDVKM. The CDR3 extends over 13 amino acids. This CDR3 is CASSLRGSYGYTF. The CDR3 coding sequence is TGTGCCAGCAGTTTAAGGGGCTCCTATGGCTACACCTTC.